One and the same sample provided the 9 T cell receptor beta chains below, sequenced in a study of regulatory T cells in long-lasting Graves disease. TCR beta libraries were built with iRepertoire HTBI primers and Arm-PCR of CDR3 regions. TCRdb reanalysed the multiplex PCR reads using MiXCR and keeps one entry per CDR3 protein. The top ten hold 6.5% to 8% of the sample, which has roughly 450,000 distinct CDR3 sequences, about a fifth seen once. Time point reported: persistent/refractory GD, antithyroid drugs over 5 years with positive TRAb. Isolated PBMC RNA provided the starting material for the TCR library. The sample was peripheral blood mononuclear cells (PBMCs), taken when the disease was refractory, from a patient treated with antithyroid drugs. Receptor source: a female donor with Graves disease.

This clonotype was recorded many times. The chain combines TRBV7-3 with TRBJ2-7; D is uncertain. CDR3 length: 13 amino acids. The V and J ends lost 1 base and 6 bases respectively, with 10 bases between them. Per germline, CDR1 SGHTA and CDR2 FQGTGA. CDR3 in amino acids: CASSLILDTEQYF. The CDR3 DNA reads TGTGCCAGCAGCTTAATCTTGGATACCGAGCAGTACTTC.

The table lists this clonotype with many counts. This sequence joins TRBV30 and TRBJ2-7; 7 bases are shared with TRBD1. CDR3 length: 16 amino acids. The J segment lost 4 bases and the V segment lost 5 bases, leaving 17 bases of the junction unmatched. Germline CDR1 GTSNPN, CDR2 SVGIG (reference sequence). The CDR3 bases are TGTGCCTGGGGCTATCCCCCCGCGACAGGGAAGTACGAGCAGTACTTC. Translation gives CAWGYPPATGKYEQYF. Variable domain in full (rest from reference TRBV30 and TRBJ2-7): SQTIHQWPATLVQPVGSPLSLECTVEGTSNPNLYWYRQAAGRGLQLLFYSVGIGQISSEVPQNLSASRPQDRQFILSSKKLLLSDSGFYLCAWGYPPATGKYEQYFGPGTRLTVT.

On this clonotype itself: The junction and the germline gene differ at one end; a read error may be behind it. This chain connects TRBV7-2 to TRBJ2-7; 7 bases match TRBD1. CDR1 SGHTA and CDR2 FQGNSA come from the germline V gene. This CDR3 comprises 14 residues. The CDR3 sequence: CAGSRGGSSYEQYF. The CDR3 DNA reads as TGTGCCGGCAGCCGAGGGGGCAGTTCCTACGAGCAGTACTTC.

The chain couples TRBV5-4 to TRBJ2-5; D uncertain. CDR1 is SGHNT and CDR2 is YYREEE in the germline V gene (reference sequence). This CDR3 spans 14 amino acids. Trimming shortened V by 0 bases and J by 2 bases, and 8 bases separated the two germline ends. The CDR3 sequence is CASSLGYLQETQYF. DNA for the CDR3: TGTGCCAGCAGCTTGGGTTATCTACAAGAGACCCAGTACTTC.

This clonotype was observed at least ten times. This chain uses TRBV28 with TRBJ1-5, with a possible D match to TRBD1 (6 bases). From germline, CDR1 is MDHEN and CDR2 SYDVKM. This CDR3 comprises 15 residues. V was trimmed by 5 bases and J by 8 bases, leaving 19 bases between them. Written as DNA, the CDR3 is TGTGCCAGCAGTAGCGTCGGTCAGGGGAACGAGCCCCAGCATTTT. Translated, it gives CASSSVGQGNEPQHF.

The chain has TRBV12-3 or TRBV12-4 and TRBJ2-7; D might be TRBD2 (6 bases). The CDR3 loop spans 13 amino acids. V lost 6 bases and J 2 bases, leaving 11 bases between the germline ends. This CDR3 is CASSPTSPYEQYF. CDR3 in DNA: TGTGCCAGCAGCCCGACTAGTCCCTACGAGCAGTACTTC.

This clonotype was recorded at least ten times. V and J are TRBV12-3 or TRBV12-4 and TRBJ2-7, with 12 bases lining up with TRBD1. The J segment lost 3 bases and the V segment lost 4 bases, leaving 4 bases of the junction unmatched. The CDR3 covers 15 residues. Written as DNA, the CDR3 is TGTGCCAGCAGTTCGGGGACAGGGGGCGTCTACGAGCAGTACTTC. Amino acids: CASSSGTGGVYEQYF.

Ten or more counts support this clonotype. In DNA form, the CDR3 reads TGTGCCAGCAGTTATTCAGGGGGGACCGGGGAGCTGTTTTTT. It is translated as CASSYSGGTGELFF. The chain has TRBV6-5 and TRBJ2-2; TRBD1 is a possible D gene (7 bases). CDR3 length: 14 residues. The V end lost 3 bases, the J end lost 5 bases, and 10 bases lay between the germline ends. The V gene's germline CDR1 is MNHEY and CDR2 SVGAGI.

This chain links TRBV20-1 with TRBJ2-7, with 10 positions matching TRBD2. Germline trimming cut 5 bases from V and 4 bases from J; bases unmatched to any gene: 11. The germline CDR1 and CDR2 sequences are DFQATT and SNEGSKA (reference sequence). This CDR3 is 15 amino acids long. CDR3 loop: CSAGTWTSGIYEQYF. CDR3 nucleotides: TGCAGTGCTGGAACTTGGACTAGCGGAATTTACGAGCAGTACTTC.